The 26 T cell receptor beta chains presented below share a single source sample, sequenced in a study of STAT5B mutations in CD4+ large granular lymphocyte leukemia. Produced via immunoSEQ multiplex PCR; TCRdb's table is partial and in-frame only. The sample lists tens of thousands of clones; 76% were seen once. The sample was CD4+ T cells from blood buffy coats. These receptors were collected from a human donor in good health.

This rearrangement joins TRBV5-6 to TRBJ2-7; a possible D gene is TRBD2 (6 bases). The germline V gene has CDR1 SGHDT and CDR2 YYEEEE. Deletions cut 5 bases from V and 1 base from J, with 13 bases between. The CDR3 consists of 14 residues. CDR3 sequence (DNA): TGTGCCAGCAGTCCAGGCGGGAAATCCTACGAGCAGTACTTC. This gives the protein CASSPGGKSYEQYF. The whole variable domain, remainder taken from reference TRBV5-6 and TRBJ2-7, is DAGVTQSPTHLIKTRGQQVTLRCSPKSGHDTVSWYQQALGQGPQFIFQYYEEEERQRGNFPDRFSGHQFPNYSSELNVNALLLGDSALYLCASSPGGKSYEQYFGPGTRLTVT.

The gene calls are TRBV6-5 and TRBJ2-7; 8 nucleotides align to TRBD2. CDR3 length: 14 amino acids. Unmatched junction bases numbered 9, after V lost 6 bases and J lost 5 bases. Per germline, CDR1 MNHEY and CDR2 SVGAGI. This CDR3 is CASSPSGRAHEQYF. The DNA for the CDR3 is TGTGCCAGCAGCCCGTCCGGGAGGGCCCACGAGCAGTACTTC.

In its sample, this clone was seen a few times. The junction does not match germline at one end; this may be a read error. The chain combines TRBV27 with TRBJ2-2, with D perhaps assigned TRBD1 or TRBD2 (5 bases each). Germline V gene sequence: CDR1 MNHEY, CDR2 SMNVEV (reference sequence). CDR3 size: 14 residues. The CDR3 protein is CAGRVGANTGELFF. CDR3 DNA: TGCGCCGGGCGGGTAGGGGCGAACACCGGGGAGCTGTTTTTT.

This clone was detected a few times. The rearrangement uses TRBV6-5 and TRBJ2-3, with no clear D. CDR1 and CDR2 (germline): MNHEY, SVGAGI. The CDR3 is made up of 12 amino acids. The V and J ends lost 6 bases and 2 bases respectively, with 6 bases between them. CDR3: CASRGNTDTQYF. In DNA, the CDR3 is TGTGCCAGCAGAGGCAACACAGATACGCAGTATTTT.

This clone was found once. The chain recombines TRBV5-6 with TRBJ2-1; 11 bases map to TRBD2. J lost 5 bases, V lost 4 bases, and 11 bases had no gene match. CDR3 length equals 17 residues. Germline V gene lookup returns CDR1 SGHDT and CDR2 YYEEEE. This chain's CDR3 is CASSLLPGLAADNEQFF. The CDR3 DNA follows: TGTGCCAGCAGCCTTCTTCCGGGACTAGCGGCAGACAATGAGCAGTTCTTC.

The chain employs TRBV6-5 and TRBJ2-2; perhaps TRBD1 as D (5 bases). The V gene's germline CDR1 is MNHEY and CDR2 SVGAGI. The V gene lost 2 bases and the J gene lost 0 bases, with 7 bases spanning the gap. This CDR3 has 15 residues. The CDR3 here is CASSYRQPNTGELFF. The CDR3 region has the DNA TGTGCCAGCAGTTACCGACAGCCGAACACCGGGGAGCTGTTTTTT.

CDR3 loop: CASGDRIYYEQYF. In nucleotides, the CDR3 is TGTGCCAGCGGGGACAGAATATACTACGAGCAGTACTTC. This rearrangement joins TRBV21-1 to TRBJ2-7; the table's D call TRBD1 went unverified against the DNA. TRBV21-1 is assigned pseudogene status. The length of the CDR3 is 13 residues.

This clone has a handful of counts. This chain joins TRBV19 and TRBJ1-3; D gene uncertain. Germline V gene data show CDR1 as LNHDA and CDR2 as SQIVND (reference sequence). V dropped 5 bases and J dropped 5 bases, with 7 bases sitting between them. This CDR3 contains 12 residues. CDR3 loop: CASSATRNTIYF. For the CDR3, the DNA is TGTGCCAGTAGTGCGACACGAAACACCATATATTTT. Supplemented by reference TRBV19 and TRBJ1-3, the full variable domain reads DGGITQSPKYLFRKEGQNVTLSCEQNLNHDAMYWYRQDPGQGLRLIYYSQIVNDFQKGDIAEGYSVSREKKESFPLTVTSAQKNPTAFYLCASSATRNTIYFGEGSWLTVV.

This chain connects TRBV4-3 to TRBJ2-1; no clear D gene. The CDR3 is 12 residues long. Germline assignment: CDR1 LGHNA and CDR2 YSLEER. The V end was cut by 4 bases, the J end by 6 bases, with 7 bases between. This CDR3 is CASSLRSNEQFF. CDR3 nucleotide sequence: TGCGCCAGCAGCCTAAGATCCAATGAGCAGTTCTTC.

Written as DNA, the CDR3 is TGTGCCAGCAGCTTCGGACAGGGGGCTGGTACGCAGTATTTT. Translation: CASSFGQGAGTQYF. This sequence joins TRBV5-4 and TRBJ2-3; 11 bases fit TRBD1. The CDR3 covers 14 residues. V lost 2 bases to trimming and J lost 8 bases; unmatched junction nucleotides: 4. CDR1 and CDR2 (germline): SGHNT, YYREEE (reference sequence).

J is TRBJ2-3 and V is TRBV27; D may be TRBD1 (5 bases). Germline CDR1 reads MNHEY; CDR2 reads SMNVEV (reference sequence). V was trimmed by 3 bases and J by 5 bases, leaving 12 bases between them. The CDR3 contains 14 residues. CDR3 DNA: TGTGCCAGCAGTTTCTATTCCCAGGGAGATACGCAGTATTTT. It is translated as CASSFYSQGDTQYF.

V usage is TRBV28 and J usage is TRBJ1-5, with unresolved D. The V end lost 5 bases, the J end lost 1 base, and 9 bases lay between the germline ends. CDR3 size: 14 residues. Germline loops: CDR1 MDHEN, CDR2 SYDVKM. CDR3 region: CASSRTGSNQPQHF. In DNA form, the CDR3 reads TGTGCCAGCAGTCGAACGGGGAGCAATCAGCCCCAGCATTTT.

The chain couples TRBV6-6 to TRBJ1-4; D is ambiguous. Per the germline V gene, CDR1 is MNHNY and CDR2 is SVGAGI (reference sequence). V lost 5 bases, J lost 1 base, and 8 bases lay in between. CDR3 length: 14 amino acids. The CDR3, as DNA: TGTGCCAGCAGTCGGAGACAAACTAATGAAAAACTGTTTTTT. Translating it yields CASSRRQTNEKLFF.

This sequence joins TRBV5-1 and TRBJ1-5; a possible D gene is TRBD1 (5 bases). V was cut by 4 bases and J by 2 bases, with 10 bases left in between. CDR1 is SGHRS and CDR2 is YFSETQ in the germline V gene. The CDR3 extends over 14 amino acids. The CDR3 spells CASSPPGGNQPQHF. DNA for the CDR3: TGCGCCAGCAGCCCCCCGGGGGGCAATCAGCCCCAGCATTTT.

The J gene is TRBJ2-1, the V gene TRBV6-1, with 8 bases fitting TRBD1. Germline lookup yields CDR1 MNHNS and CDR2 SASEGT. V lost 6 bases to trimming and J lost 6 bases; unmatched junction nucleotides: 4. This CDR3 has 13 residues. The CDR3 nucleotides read TGTGCCAGCAGAGGGACAGGACTCAATGAGCAGTTCTTC. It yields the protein CASRGTGLNEQFF.

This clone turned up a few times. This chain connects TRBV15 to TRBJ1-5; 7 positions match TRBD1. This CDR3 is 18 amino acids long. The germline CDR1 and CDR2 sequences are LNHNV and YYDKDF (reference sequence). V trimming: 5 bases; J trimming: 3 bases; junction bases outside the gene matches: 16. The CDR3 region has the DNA TGTGCCACCAGCGAGCCGAAAGGGACAGCCGCACCCAATCAGCCCCAGCATTTT. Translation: CATSEPKGTAAPNQPQHF. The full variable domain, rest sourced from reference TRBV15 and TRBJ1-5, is DAMVIQNPRYQVTQFGKPVTLSCSQTLNHNVMYWYQQKSSQAPKLLFHYYDKDFNNEADTPDNFQSRRPNTSFCFLDIRSPGLGDTAMYLCATSEPKGTAAPNQPQHFGDGTRLSIL.

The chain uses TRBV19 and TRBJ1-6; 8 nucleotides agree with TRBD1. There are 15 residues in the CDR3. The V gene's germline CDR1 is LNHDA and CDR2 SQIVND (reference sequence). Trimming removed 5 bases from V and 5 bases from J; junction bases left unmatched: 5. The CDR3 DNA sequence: TGTGCCAGTAGTGCCCCGGGACAGGATAATTCACCCCTCCACTTT. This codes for CASSAPGQDNSPLHF. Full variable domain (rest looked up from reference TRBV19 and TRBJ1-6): DGGITQSPKYLFRKEGQNVTLSCEQNLNHDAMYWYRQDPGQGLRLIYYSQIVNDFQKGDIAEGYSVSREKKESFPLTVTSAQKNPTAFYLCASSAPGQDNSPLHFGNGTRLTVT.

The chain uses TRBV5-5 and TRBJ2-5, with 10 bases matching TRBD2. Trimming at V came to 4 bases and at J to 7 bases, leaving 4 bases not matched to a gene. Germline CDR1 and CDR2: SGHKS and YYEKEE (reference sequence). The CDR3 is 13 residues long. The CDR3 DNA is TGTGCCAGCAGCGAGGGACTAGCGCTGACCCAGTACTTC. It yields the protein CASSEGLALTQYF.

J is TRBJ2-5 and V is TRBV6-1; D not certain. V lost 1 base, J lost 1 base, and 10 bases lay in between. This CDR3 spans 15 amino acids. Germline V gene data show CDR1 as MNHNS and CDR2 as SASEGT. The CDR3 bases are TGTGCCAGCAGTGAAGAAGGCCGGACCCAAGAGACCCAGTACTTC. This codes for CASSEEGRTQETQYF.

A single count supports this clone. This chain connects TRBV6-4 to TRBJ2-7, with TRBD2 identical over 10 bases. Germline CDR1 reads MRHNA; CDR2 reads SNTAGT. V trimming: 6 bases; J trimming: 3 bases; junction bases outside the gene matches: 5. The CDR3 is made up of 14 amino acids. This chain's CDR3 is CASREREGDYEQYF. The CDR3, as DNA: TGTGCCAGCAGGGAGCGGGAGGGCGACTACGAGCAGTACTTC.

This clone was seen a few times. The CDR3 is CASSPKPTEAFF. The CDR3 DNA follows: TGTGCCAGCAGCCCGAAGCCAACTGAAGCTTTCTTT. This rearrangement joins TRBV6-6 to TRBJ1-1, with D hard to call. This CDR3 region has 12 residues. Per germline, CDR1 MNHNY and CDR2 SVGAGI (reference sequence). The V end lost 6 bases, the J end lost 5 bases, and 10 bases lay between the germline ends.

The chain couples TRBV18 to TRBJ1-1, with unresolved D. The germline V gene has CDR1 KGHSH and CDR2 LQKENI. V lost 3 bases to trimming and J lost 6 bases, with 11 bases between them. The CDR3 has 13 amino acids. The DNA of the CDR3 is TGTGCCAGCTCACCCGTGGGTAGCTCTGAAGCTTTCTTT. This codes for CASSPVGSSEAFF.

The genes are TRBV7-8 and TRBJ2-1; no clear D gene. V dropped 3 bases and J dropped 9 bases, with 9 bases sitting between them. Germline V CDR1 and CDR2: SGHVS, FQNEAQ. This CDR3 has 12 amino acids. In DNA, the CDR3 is TGTGCCAGCAGCTTCCCAACGGGTGAGCAGTTCTTC. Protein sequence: CASSFPTGEQFF. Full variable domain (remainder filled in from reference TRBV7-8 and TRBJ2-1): GAGVSQSPRYKVAKRGQDVALRCDPISGHVSLFWYQQALGQGPEFLTYFQNEAQLDKSGLPSDRFFAERPEGSVSTLKIQRTQQEDSAVYLCASSFPTGEQFFGPGTRLTVL.

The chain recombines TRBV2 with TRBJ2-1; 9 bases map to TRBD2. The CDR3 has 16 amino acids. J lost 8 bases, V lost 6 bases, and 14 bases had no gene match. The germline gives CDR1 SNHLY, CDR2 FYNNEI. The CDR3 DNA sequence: TGTGCCAGCAGGCGAGATGGTAGCGGGAGCTTGGATGAGCAGTTCTTC. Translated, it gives CASRRDGSGSLDEQFF.

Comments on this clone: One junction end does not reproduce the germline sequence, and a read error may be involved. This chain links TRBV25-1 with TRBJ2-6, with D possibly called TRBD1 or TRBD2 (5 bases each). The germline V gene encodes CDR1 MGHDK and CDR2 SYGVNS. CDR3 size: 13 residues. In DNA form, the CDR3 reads TGTGCCAGCACTTGGACTGGGGCCAACGTCCCGACTTTC. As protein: CASTWTGANVPTF.

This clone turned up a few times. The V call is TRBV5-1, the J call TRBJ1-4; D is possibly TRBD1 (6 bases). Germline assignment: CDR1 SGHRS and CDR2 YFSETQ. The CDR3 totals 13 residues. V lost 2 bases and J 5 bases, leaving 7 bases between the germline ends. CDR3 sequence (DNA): TGCGCCAGCAGCTTTCAGGGGAATGAAAAACTGTTTTTT. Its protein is CASSFQGNEKLFF. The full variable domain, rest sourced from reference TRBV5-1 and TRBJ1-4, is KAGVTQTPRYLIKTRGQQVTLSCSPISGHRSVSWYQQTPGQGLQFLFEYFSETQRNKGNFPGRFSGRQFSNSRSEMNVSTLELGDSALYLCASSFQGNEKLFFGSGTQLSVL.